The present T cell receptor (beta chain) was sequenced within a study of blood T cell repertoires in COVID-19. This table comes from immunoSEQ multiplex PCR, and its TCRdb copy is limited to in-frame clones, with some not included. Among around 67,000 clones listed, 83% were seen once. The CDR3 has 15 amino acids. V was trimmed by 6 bases and J by 0 bases, leaving 13 bases between them. Germline values: CDR1 SNHLY, CDR2 FYNNEI. The chain links TRBV2 to TRBJ2-3; TRBD2 is a possible D gene (6 bases). The sample consisted of peripheral blood. The TCR comes from a man aged 50-59 years with active COVID-19. CDR3 in amino acids: CASRVGGLSTDTQYF. The CDR3, as DNA: TGTGCCAGCAGGGTCGGGGGACTTAGCACAGATACGCAGTATTTT.